The source of this TCR beta chain is a study of blood T cells in healthy people across ages. Study-level results: Without sorted subsets, naive and antigen-experienced compartments could not be conclusively compared. Both higher diversity and more naive CD4+ cells marked long-lived donors when set against aged donors. With donor CMV status unknown, expanded clonotype changes were possibly confounded.

With respect to this clonotype: Its antigen remains unknown.

This CDR3 has 17 amino acids. The germline gives CDR1 MNHEY, CDR2 SVGAGI. The authors ran a second PCR of about 6 to 11 cycles using a sample-barcoded 5' primer and a J-beta primer mix. TCRdb recomputed calls from the 5' RACE reads with MiXCR, one row per CDR3 protein. The table records 600,000 to 1,000,000 distinct CDR3 sequences, approximately 25% of them present only once. These data were also reused for a study on T cells of mothers and their children. As that study records: Sequencing got over 8 million TCR beta CDR3 reads from each mother and about 3.1 million from each child.

The V and J genes are TRBV6-5 and TRBJ2-1, with 7 bases fitting TRBD1. The end of the DNA aligns better with TRBJ2-5, so the J call may be wrong. This receptor was identified in a boy aged 5 to 17 in good health. Sequencing input: blood. CDR3 in DNA: TGTGCCAGCAGTTACACTCCATGGACAGGCCCACAAGAGACCCAGTACTTC. Translation gives CASSYTPWTGPQETQYF.